This T cell receptor (beta chain) was profiled in a study of yellow fever vaccine responses in identical twins. Study observations and caveats: Vaccine-induced T cell responses in twins were reportedly observed to appear partly convergent, partly personalized.

TCRdb analysed the RT-PCR reads with MiXCR anew, one entry per CDR3 protein. The top ten clones hold approximately 12% of a sample with roughly 620 distinct CDR3 sequences, approximately 91% of them seen once. This clonotype was seen just once. Its antigen is still unknown. The CDR3 is 14 amino acids. Per germline, CDR1 SGHNT and CDR2 YYREEE (reference sequence). The V and J ends lost 4 bases and 0 bases, in that order; junction bases with no gene match: 3. The specimen was T cells from blood (PBMCs), unsorted or a sorted subset (not recorded which), collected before or after yellow fever vaccination (not recorded which). This TCR was recovered from a female donor who received the yellow fever vaccine. The chain joins TRBV5-4 to TRBJ2-5; 7 nucleotides match TRBD1. As DNA, the CDR3 is TGTGCCAGCAGCAAGGACAGGTACCAAGAGACCCAGTACTTC. Translated: CASSKDRYQETQYF.